Each of the 15 T cell receptor beta chains below was sequenced from the same sample in a study of STAT5B mutations in CD4+ large granular lymphocyte leukemia. Assay used: immunoSEQ multiplex PCR; TCRdb lists only in-frame clones, some missing. This sample carries around 24,000 clones, less than 80% of them seen once, and the ten largest clones take about 0.6%. Sequencing was done on a sample of CD4+ T cells from blood buffy coats. The receptors here all came from a human donor in good health.

V is TRBV4-2 and J is TRBJ2-1; D might be TRBD1 (6 bases). The CDR3 has 13 amino acids. Germline values: CDR1 LGHNA, CDR2 YNFKEQ. Deletions cut 4 bases from V and 4 bases from J, with 8 bases between. DNA of the CDR3: TGTGCCAGCAGCCCACAGGGATACAATGAGCAGTTCTTC. This codes for CASSPQGYNEQFF.

V and J are TRBV10-2 and TRBJ1-6, with D tentatively TRBD1 (5 bases). In germline, CDR1 is WSHSY, CDR2 SAAADI. V lost 1 base and J 6 bases, leaving 10 bases between the germline ends. The CDR3 has 15 residues. CDR3 sequence reads: CASSEWGRVNSPLHF. The CDR3 nucleotides read TGCGCCAGCAGTGAGTGGGGCAGGGTTAATTCACCCCTCCACTTT.

This clone was counted a few times. This chain joins TRBV15 and TRBJ2-5, with D maybe TRBD1 (6 bases). Trimming shortened V by 4 bases and J by 5 bases, and 11 bases separated the two germline ends. The germline gives CDR1 LNHNV, CDR2 YYDKDF (reference sequence). This CDR3 is 13 amino acids long. The CDR3 protein is CATSKPDRETQYF. CDR3 DNA: TGTGCCACCAGCAAGCCCGACAGGGAGACCCAGTACTTC.

V usage is TRBV10-3 and J usage is TRBJ2-7; 10 positions agree with TRBD2. The trim removed 7 bases at V and 3 bases at J, leaving 9 bases unmatched. Germline assignment: CDR1 ENHRY and CDR2 SYGVKD. The CDR3 totals 15 residues. The CDR3 spells CAIKEGTSVSYEQYF. CDR3 nucleotides: TGTGCCATCAAAGAGGGGACTAGCGTTAGCTACGAGCAGTACTTC.

This chain joins TRBV7-2 and TRBJ2-1, with D possibly being TRBD2 (7 bases). Germline V gene sequence: CDR1 SGHTA, CDR2 FQGNSA. The CDR3 has 15 amino acids. Trimming shortened V by 0 bases and J by 6 bases, and 12 bases separated the two germline ends. CDR3 in amino acids: CASSLAGGPSNEQFF. The CDR3 DNA reads TGTGCCAGCAGCTTAGCGGGGGGGCCGAGCAATGAGCAGTTCTTC.

This clone was recorded only once. The chain links TRBV7-2 to TRBJ2-7; D might be TRBD2 (6 bases). V was trimmed by 1 base and J by 2 bases, leaving 9 bases between them. The CDR3 has 14 residues. CDR1 is SGHTA, CDR2 FQGNSA, per germline. CDR3 DNA sequence: TGTGCCAGCAGCTTAGGGACGGGGGCCTACGAGCAGTACTTC. Protein product: CASSLGTGAYEQYF.

The gene calls are TRBV10-3 and TRBJ1-1; TRBD1 might be the D (5 bases). Germline CDR1 and CDR2: ENHRY and SYGVKD. The V end was cut by 11 bases, the J end by 1 base, with 20 bases between. CDR3 size: 15 residues. As DNA, the CDR3 is TGTGCCGCCCAGGACTTTGGGGCCCCGAACACTGAAGCTTTCTTT. Its translation: CAAQDFGAPNTEAFF.

The rearrangement joins TRBV29-1 to TRBJ1-2, with a weak D call TRBD1 (5 bases). The length of the CDR3 is 15 residues. Trimming took off 5 bases at V and 7 bases at J, with 23 bases between the two ends. Germline loops: CDR1 SQVTM, CDR2 ANQGSEA. CDR3 in DNA: TGCAGCGTTAAGAACCTTCGACAGTCCCCGGGTGGCTACACCTTC. This gives the protein CSVKNLRQSPGGYTF.

In its sample, this clone was seen a few times. The V gene is TRBV30, the J gene TRBJ2-2; 9 bases align to TRBD2. The CDR3 is 17 amino acids. Germline loops: CDR1 GTSNPN, CDR2 SVGIG (reference sequence). V gave up 4 bases and J gave up 7 bases; unmatched junction bases: 16. The CDR3 region is CAWTSSASGAPVGELFF. The DNA of the CDR3 is TGTGCCTGGACATCTTCGGCTAGCGGGGCTCCCGTCGGGGAGCTGTTTTTT.

Details on this clone: A read error may produce the germline difference seen at one junction end. The chain employs TRBV7-7 and TRBJ2-5, with D maybe TRBD1 (5 bases). CDR3 length: 16 residues. Germline CDR1 is SSHAT and CDR2 is FNYEAQ (reference sequence). DNA for the CDR3: TGTGCTAGCAGCTTAGGGGTTGGCAGCCAACGGGAGACCCAGTACTTC. As protein: CASSLGVGSQRETQYF.

V and J are TRBV5-4 and TRBJ1-1, with D uncertain. CDR3 length: 16 amino acids. Germline-derived CDR1 and CDR2 are SGHNT and YYREEE (reference sequence). The V gene lost 0 bases and the J gene lost 0 bases, with 12 bases spanning the gap. The CDR3 DNA reads TGTGCCAGCAGCTTGGAAGGCAGGATCATGAACACTGAAGCTTTCTTT. Protein product: CASSLEGRIMNTEAFF.

V and J are TRBV5-1 and TRBJ1-2, with 7 bases lining up with TRBD1. The V and J ends lost 4 bases and 0 bases, in that order; junction bases with no gene match: 6. This CDR3 contains 15 residues. CDR1 is SGHRS, CDR2 YFSETQ, per germline. In nucleotides, the CDR3 is TGCGCCAGCAGCCTAGGGACAGCGTCTAACTATGGCTACACCTTC. Protein sequence: CASSLGTASNYGYTF. Looking up the rest from reference TRBV5-1 and TRBJ1-2 gives the full variable domain: KAGVTQTPRYLIKTRGQQVTLSCSPISGHRSVSWYQQTPGQGLQFLFEYFSETQRNKGNFPGRFSGRQFSNSRSEMNVSTLELGDSALYLCASSLGTASNYGYTFGSGTRLTVV.

The rearrangement uses TRBV28 and TRBJ2-5; D is uncertain. Trimming left V 3 bases short and J 5 bases short, with 10 bases between. This CDR3 is 13 amino acids long. Germline V gene sequence: CDR1 MDHEN, CDR2 SYDVKM. The CDR3 DNA follows: TGTGCCAGCAGTTTGGTCTTGGAGGAGACCCAGTACTTC. Protein: CASSLVLEETQYF.

The chain employs TRBV9 and TRBJ2-5; 11 bases are a match to TRBD2. This CDR3 spans 16 amino acids. J lost 5 bases, V lost 0 bases, and 6 bases had no gene match. Germline V gene data show CDR1 as SGDLS and CDR2 as YYNGEE. The CDR3 loop reads CASSVGETSGAETQYF. The CDR3 DNA follows: TGTGCCAGCAGCGTAGGAGAGACTAGCGGGGCGGAGACCCAGTACTTC.

The chain combines TRBV7-3 with TRBJ2-5; D remains ambiguous. The CDR3 loop spans 13 amino acids. V lost 0 bases to trimming and J lost 4 bases, with 6 bases between them. Germline loops: CDR1 SGHTA, CDR2 FQGTGA. The CDR3 spells CASSLTSVETQYF. For the CDR3, the DNA is TGTGCCAGCAGCTTAACGTCGGTAGAGACCCAGTACTTC.